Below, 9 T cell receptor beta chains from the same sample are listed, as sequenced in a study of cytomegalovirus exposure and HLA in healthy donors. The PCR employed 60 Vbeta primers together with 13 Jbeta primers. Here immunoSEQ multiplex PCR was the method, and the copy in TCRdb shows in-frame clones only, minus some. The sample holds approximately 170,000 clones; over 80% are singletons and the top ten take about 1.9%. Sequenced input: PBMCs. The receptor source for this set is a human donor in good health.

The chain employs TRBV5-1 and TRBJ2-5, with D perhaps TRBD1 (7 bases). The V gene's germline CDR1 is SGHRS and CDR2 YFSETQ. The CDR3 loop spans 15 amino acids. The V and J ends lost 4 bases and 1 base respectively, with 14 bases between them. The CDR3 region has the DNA TGCGCCAGCAGCGGGGGGACAGCCTCCCAAGAGACCCAGTACTTC. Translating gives CASSGGTASQETQYF. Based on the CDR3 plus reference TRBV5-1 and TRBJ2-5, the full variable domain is KAGVTQTPRYLIKTRGQQVTLSCSPISGHRSVSWYQQTPGQGLQFLFEYFSETQRNKGNFPGRFSGRQFSNSRSEMNVSTLELGDSALYLCASSGGTASQETQYFGPGTRLLVL.

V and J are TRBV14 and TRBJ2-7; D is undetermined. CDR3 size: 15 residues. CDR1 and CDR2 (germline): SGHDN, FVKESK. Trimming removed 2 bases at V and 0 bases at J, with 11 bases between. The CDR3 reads CASSQSADNSYEQYF. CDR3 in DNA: TGTGCCAGCAGCCAAAGTGCCGACAACTCCTACGAGCAGTACTTC. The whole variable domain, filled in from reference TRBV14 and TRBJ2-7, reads EAGVTQFPSHSVIEKGQTVTLRCDPISGHDNLYWYRRVMGKEIKFLLHFVKESKQDESGMPNNRFLAERTGGTYSTLKVQPAELEDSGVYFCASSQSADNSYEQYFGPGTRLTVT.

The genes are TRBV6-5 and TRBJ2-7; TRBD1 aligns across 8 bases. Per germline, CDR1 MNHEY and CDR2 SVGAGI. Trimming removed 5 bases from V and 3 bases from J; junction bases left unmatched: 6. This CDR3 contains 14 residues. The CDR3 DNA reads TGTGCCAGCAGTAATGACAGGGGACGCTACGAGCAGTACTTC. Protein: CASSNDRGRYEQYF.

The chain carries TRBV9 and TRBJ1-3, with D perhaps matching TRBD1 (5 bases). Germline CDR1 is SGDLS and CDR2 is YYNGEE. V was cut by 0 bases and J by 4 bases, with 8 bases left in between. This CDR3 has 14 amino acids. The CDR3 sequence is CASSVEGPGNTIYF. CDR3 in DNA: TGTGCCAGCAGCGTAGAGGGGCCGGGAAACACCATATATTTT.

CDR3 bases: TGCGCCAGCCGCCCTAGGATCGTGGACACCGGGGAGCTGTTTTTT. Amino acids: CASRPRIVDTGELFF. The chain combines TRBV4-1 with TRBJ2-2, with D uncertain. The CDR3 contains 15 residues. Trimming pared 8 bases from V and 3 bases from J, leaving 16 bases between. CDR1 and CDR2 from the germline V gene are MGHRA and YSYEKL.

The CDR3 sequence is CASSQETSGGARDEQFF. The CDR3 region has the DNA TGCGCCAGCAGCCAAGAGACTAGCGGGGGGGCAAGGGATGAGCAGTTCTTC. The chain couples TRBV4-1 to TRBJ2-1; 14 bases are a match to TRBD2. From germline, CDR1 is MGHRA and CDR2 YSYEKL. J lost 8 bases, V lost 0 bases, and 6 bases had no gene match. CDR3 size: 17 residues.

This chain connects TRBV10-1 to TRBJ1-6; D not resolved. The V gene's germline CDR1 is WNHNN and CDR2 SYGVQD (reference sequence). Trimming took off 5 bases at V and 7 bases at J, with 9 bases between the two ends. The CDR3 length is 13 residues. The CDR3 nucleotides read TGCGCCAGCAGTAAGTTCGGGAATTCACCCCTCCACTTT. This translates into CASSKFGNSPLHF.

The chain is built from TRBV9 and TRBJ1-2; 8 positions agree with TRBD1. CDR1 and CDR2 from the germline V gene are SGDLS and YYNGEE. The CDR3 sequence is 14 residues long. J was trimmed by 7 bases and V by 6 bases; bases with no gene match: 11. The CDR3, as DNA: TGTGCCAGCAACGAGGGCAGGGGGCATCGTGGCTACACCTTC. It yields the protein CASNEGRGHRGYTF.

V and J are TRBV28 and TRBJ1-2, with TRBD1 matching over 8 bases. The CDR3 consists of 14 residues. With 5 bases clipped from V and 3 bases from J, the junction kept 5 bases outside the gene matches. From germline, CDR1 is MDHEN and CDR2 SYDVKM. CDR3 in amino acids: CASSPRTGHYGYTF. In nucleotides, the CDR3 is TGTGCCAGCAGTCCCAGGACAGGGCACTATGGCTACACCTTC.